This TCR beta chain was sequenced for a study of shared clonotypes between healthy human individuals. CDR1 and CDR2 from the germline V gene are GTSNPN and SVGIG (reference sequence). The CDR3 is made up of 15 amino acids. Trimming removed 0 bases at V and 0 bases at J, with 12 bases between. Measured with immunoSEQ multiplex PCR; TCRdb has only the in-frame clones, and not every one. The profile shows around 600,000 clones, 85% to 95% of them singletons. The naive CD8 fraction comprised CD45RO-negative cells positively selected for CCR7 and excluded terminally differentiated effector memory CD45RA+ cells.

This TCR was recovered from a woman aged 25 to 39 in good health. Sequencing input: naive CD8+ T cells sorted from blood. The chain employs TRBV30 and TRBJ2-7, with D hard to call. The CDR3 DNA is TGTGCCTGGAGTGTACCGATGCTGAGCTCCTACGAGCAGTACTTC. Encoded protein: CAWSVPMLSSYEQYF.